These 27 T cell receptor beta chains were all obtained from the same sample, sequenced in a study of blood T cell repertoires in COVID-19. Using immunoSEQ multiplex PCR, the repertoire was profiled, and TCRdb retains in-frame clones only, with some absent. The data show 120,000 to 150,000 clones, about 84% seen once. Sample: peripheral blood. Receptors were obtained from a man aged 55 to 69 with active or convalescent COVID-19.

V usage is TRBV6-1 and J usage is TRBJ1-4; 7 bases are shared with TRBD1. The CDR3 is made up of 13 amino acids. Per the germline V gene, CDR1 is MNHNS and CDR2 is SASEGT. The junction had 4 bases not matched to a gene; V was cut back by 2 bases and J by 10 bases. CDR3 DNA sequence: TGTGCCAGCAGTGAAAGACAGGGAAGAAAACTGTTTTTT. Its translation: CASSERQGRKLFF.

The J gene is TRBJ2-3, the V gene TRBV10-2, with 7 positions matching TRBD2. Looked up from germline, CDR1 is WSHSY and CDR2 is SAAADI. The ends lost 3 bases at V and 0 bases at J; junction bases unmatched: 6. The CDR3 runs to 16 residues. CDR3 residues: CASSDLAGASTDTQYF. Written as DNA, the CDR3 is TGCGCCAGCAGTGATCTTGCGGGAGCTAGCACAGATACGCAGTATTTT.

V gene TRBV11-2 combines with J gene TRBJ1-2, with D possibly being TRBD1 (5 bases). The CDR3 extends over 13 amino acids. Germline V gene lookup returns CDR1 SGHAT and CDR2 FQNNGV. Trimming took off 4 bases at V and 4 bases at J, with 10 bases between the two ends. CDR3 DNA sequence: TGTGCCAGCAGCTCCGACAGACCCTATGGCTACACCTTC. Protein product: CASSSDRPYGYTF.

This chain joins TRBV20-1 and TRBJ2-7, with 7 bases identical to TRBD1. Germline CDR1 and CDR2: DFQATT and SNEGSKA (reference sequence). Germline trimming cut 3 bases from V and 0 bases from J; bases unmatched to any gene: 2. CDR3 length equals 13 residues. The CDR3: CSASRDSSYEQYF. In DNA, the CDR3 is TGCAGTGCTAGTAGGGACAGCTCCTACGAGCAGTACTTC.

A few counts support this clone. J is TRBJ2-3 and V is TRBV5-8; no definite D call. The V gene's germline CDR1 is SGHTS and CDR2 YDEGEE. This CDR3 has 14 residues. The V end was cut by 3 bases, the J end by 5 bases, with 13 bases between. As DNA, the CDR3 is TGTGCCAGCAGCTCCCAAGCCAGGCGAGATACGCAGTATTTT. This codes for CASSSQARRDTQYF.

The V and J genes are TRBV3-1 (or the pseudogene TRBV3-2) and TRBJ1-5; TRBD1 is a possible D gene (5 bases). Deletions cut 1 base from V and 4 bases from J, with 17 bases between. Germline CDR1 and CDR2: LGHDT and YNNKEL (reference sequence). The CDR3 runs to 17 residues. In DNA form, the CDR3 reads TGTGCCAGCAGCCAAGTAGGGCAGGGCGAGCCTAATCAGCCCCAGCATTTT. Translated, it gives CASSQVGQGEPNQPQHF.

The rearrangement joins TRBV7-3 to TRBJ2-2, with TRBD2 identical over 7 bases. V lost 6 bases and J lost 7; bases outside the gene matches: 11. CDR1 is SGHTA and CDR2 is FQGTGA in the germline V gene. This CDR3 comprises 15 residues. CDR3 sequence: CASSAYGRGGGELFF. CDR3 in DNA: TGTGCCAGCAGTGCCTATGGGAGGGGAGGCGGGGAGCTGTTTTTT.

The chain carries TRBV27 and TRBJ1-3, with 8 bases lining up with TRBD1. Per the germline V gene, CDR1 is MNHEY and CDR2 is SMNVEV (reference sequence). The J segment lost 0 bases and the V segment lost 5 bases, leaving 6 bases of the junction unmatched. The CDR3 totals 16 residues. CDR3 loop: CASSPGGSTSGNTIYF. As DNA, the CDR3 is TGTGCCAGCAGTCCAGGGGGCAGTACCTCTGGAAACACCATATATTTT.

The table lists this clone with a few counts. V gene TRBV5-6 combines with J gene TRBJ2-4; 16 bases align to TRBD2. V shed 0 bases, J shed 8 bases, and the junction held 5 bases outside the gene matches. CDR1 is SGHDT and CDR2 is YYEEEE in the germline V gene. The CDR3 loop spans 17 amino acids. Here the CDR3 DNA reads TGTGCCAGCAGCTTGGAGGGACTAGCGGGAGGGCAATACATTCAGTACTTC. This translates into CASSLEGLAGGQYIQYF.

The J gene is TRBJ2-1, the V gene TRBV4-1; 9 bases match TRBD2. Germline loops: CDR1 MGHRA, CDR2 YSYEKL. The CDR3 is made up of 17 amino acids. V dropped 0 bases and J dropped 7; count of bases not matched to a gene: 10. The CDR3 DNA follows: TGCGCCAGCAGCCAAGAGAGGGGTAGCGGGAGAACGAATGAGCAGTTCTTC. It codes for CASSQERGSGRTNEQFF.

The chain is built from TRBV21-1 and TRBJ1-1; the table's D call, TRBD1, was not checked against the DNA. TRBV21-1 is reported as a pseudogene. The CDR3 is 14 amino acids. The CDR3 reads CASRDRDLNTEAFF. The CDR3 bases are TGTGCCAGCCGGGACAGGGATTTAAACACTGAAGCTTTCTTT.

The sample holds one count of this clone. The chain links TRBV2 to TRBJ2-3; unclear D gene. The CDR3 totals 12 residues. Germline V gene sequence: CDR1 SNHLY, CDR2 FYNNEI. Trimming took off 6 bases at V and 4 bases at J, with 8 bases between the two ends. The CDR3 DNA follows: TGTGCCAGCAGCCAATTTTCAGATACGCAGTATTTT. Protein sequence: CASSQFSDTQYF.

This chain links TRBV7-8 with TRBJ2-1, with D possibly TRBD2 on 6 matching bases. CDR3 size: 16 residues. Germline-derived CDR1 and CDR2 are SGHVS and FQNEAQ. Trimming shortened V by 4 bases and J by 0 bases, and 13 bases separated the two germline ends. The CDR3 nucleotides are TGTGCCAGCAGCTCTTTGGCGGGGAGCTCCTACAATGAGCAGTTCTTC. Its translation is CASSSLAGSSYNEQFF.

The chain recombines TRBV10-3 with TRBJ2-1; D may be TRBD1 (6 bases). V lost 10 bases and J lost 10, with 23 bases in between. From germline, CDR1 is ENHRY and CDR2 SYGVKD. The length of the CDR3 is 14 residues. CDR3 loop: CATTRDTNPEEQFF. As DNA, the CDR3 is TGTGCCACCACCCGGGACACCAACCCGGAGGAGCAGTTCTTC.

This chain connects TRBV7-9 to TRBJ2-3, with D maybe TRBD2 (5 bases). The germline CDR1 and CDR2 sequences are SEHNR and FQNEAQ (reference sequence). The CDR3 covers 15 residues. Trimming cost V 0 bases and J 6 bases, with 13 bases left between them. CDR3 in amino acids: CASSLAPPGVDTQYF. Here the CDR3 DNA reads TGTGCCAGCAGCTTAGCCCCCCCCGGGGTGGATACGCAGTATTTT. Variable domain in full (rest from reference TRBV7-9 and TRBJ2-3): DTGVSQNPRHKITKRGQNVTFRCDPISEHNRLYWYRQTLGQGPEFLTYFQNEAQLEKSRLLSDRFSAERPKGSFSTLEIQRTEQGDSAMYLCASSLAPPGVDTQYFGPGTRLTVL.

The gene calls are TRBV2 and TRBJ1-2; no clear D gene. The CDR3 is 13 amino acids. Germline V gene lookup returns CDR1 SNHLY and CDR2 FYNNEI. V dropped 3 bases and J dropped 5 bases, with 10 bases sitting between them. This CDR3 is CASSESPGYGYTF. CDR3 coding DNA: TGTGCCAGCAGTGAGTCGCCGGGTTATGGCTACACCTTC. The full variable domain, completed using reference TRBV2 and TRBJ1-2, is EPEVTQTPSHQVTQMGQEVILRCVPISNHLYFYWYRQILGQKVEFLVSFYNNEISEKSEIFDDQFSVERPDGSNFTLKIRSTKLEDSAMYFCASSESPGYGYTFGSGTRLTVV.

This clone was observed once. The rearrangement links TRBV6-2 or TRBV6-3 to TRBJ1-3; D not certain. The CDR3 runs to 14 residues. The germline V and J ends were trimmed by 5 bases and 0 bases, with 8 bases remaining between them. Germline lookup yields CDR1 MNHEY and CDR2 SVGEGT. CDR3 in amino acids: CASSLRGSGNTIYF. CDR3 coding DNA: TGTGCCAGCAGTCTGCGCGGCTCTGGAAACACCATATATTTT.

V and J are TRBV7-2 and TRBJ2-7, with TRBD2 matching 9 bases. Trimming cost V 8 bases and J 4 bases; bases outside gene matches: 12. The CDR3 spans 15 residues. Germline values: CDR1 SGHTA, CDR2 FQGNSA. In nucleotides, the CDR3 is TGTGCCAGCCGTAGAAATAGCGGGAGAAGGTACGAGCAGTACTTC. Its protein is CASRRNSGRRYEQYF.

The chain combines TRBV7-3 with TRBJ2-7, with D perhaps TRBD2 (6 bases). V shed 5 bases and J shed 5 bases, with 22 bases lying between them. CDR1 is SGHTA, CDR2 FQGTGA, per germline. CDR3 length equals 16 residues. The chain's CDR3 is CASSPSGLAPFHEQYF. DNA for the CDR3: TGTGCCAGCAGCCCTTCAGGGCTAGCGCCGTTCCACGAGCAGTACTTC.

This rearrangement joins TRBV2 to TRBJ2-5; D remains unclear. Germline CDR1 reads SNHLY; CDR2 reads FYNNEI. Trimming shortened V by 0 bases and J by 5 bases, and 16 bases separated the two germline ends. The CDR3 is made up of 16 amino acids. The CDR3 region has the DNA TGTGCCAGCAGTGAAGCCGCTGGCGGCCTGAGGGAGACCCAGTACTTC. Translated: CASSEAAGGLRETQYF. The complete variable domain, with remaining parts taken from reference TRBV2 and TRBJ2-5, reads EPEVTQTPSHQVTQMGQEVILRCVPISNHLYFYWYRQILGQKVEFLVSFYNNEISEKSEIFDDQFSVERPDGSNFTLKIRSTKLEDSAMYFCASSEAAGGLRETQYFGPGTRLLVL.

The genes are TRBV15 and TRBJ1-2, with D unclear. V lost 8 bases to trimming and J lost 5 bases, with 15 bases between them. The CDR3 contains 13 residues. Germline CDR1 LNHNV, CDR2 YYDKDF (reference sequence). The CDR3 reads CATAPRERYGYTF. In nucleotides, the CDR3 is TGTGCCACCGCCCCGCGGGAACGATATGGCTACACCTTC.

The chain has TRBV18 and TRBJ1-2, with 12 nucleotides matching TRBD1. Trimming removed 5 bases from V and 4 bases from J; junction bases left unmatched: 5. The CDR3 spans 15 residues. CDR1 is KGHSH, CDR2 LQKENI, per germline. This chain's CDR3 is CASSSGTGGGYGYTF. CDR3 nucleotides: TGTGCCAGCTCATCTGGGACAGGGGGCGGCTATGGCTACACCTTC.

The V gene is TRBV19, the J gene TRBJ2-1; the match to TRBD2 covers 7 bases. Germline V gene sequence: CDR1 LNHDA, CDR2 SQIVND (reference sequence). The CDR3 sequence is 14 residues long. Trimming removed 5 bases from V and 3 bases from J; junction bases left unmatched: 4. CDR3 DNA sequence: TGTGCCAGTAGTGGGGCTAGCGGCTACAATGAGCAGTTCTTC. Translated: CASSGASGYNEQFF.

This clone was observed once. This may be a read error, as it is one base from a much larger clone. The chain is built from TRBV7-3 and TRBJ2-1; D is perhaps TRBD2 (7 bases). The V gene's germline CDR1 is SGHTA and CDR2 FQGTGA. This CDR3 is built from 13 residues. Between the trimmed V and J ends, which lost 3 bases and 7 bases, there was a span of 10 bases. CDR3 nucleotides: TGTGCCAGCAGCTTCGGGGGGCGGAATGAGCAGTTCTTC. Protein product: CASSFGGRNEQFF.

This chain uses TRBV11-2 with TRBJ2-1; D may be TRBD1 (6 bases). Per the germline V gene, CDR1 is SGHAT and CDR2 is FQNNGV. V was clipped by 4 bases and J by 4 bases, with 14 bases between them. The length of the CDR3 is 15 residues. The CDR3 DNA sequence: TGTGCCAGCAGCTACAATAGGGGGATTTACAATGAGCAGTTCTTC. Translating gives CASSYNRGIYNEQFF.

The table lists this clone with a few counts. This rearrangement joins TRBV6-7 to TRBJ1-2; D not certain. TRBV6-7 is given ORF status, its function remaining uncertain. CDR3 length: 18 residues. The germline V and J ends were trimmed by 0 bases and 2 bases, with 19 bases remaining between them. CDR3 nucleotides: TGTGCCAGCAGTTACTCGGGTTTCGTCAGGCCAGAAAACTATGGCTACACCTTC. Protein: CASSYSGFVRPENYGYTF.

The CDR3 loop is CASSPRTNTGELFF. CDR3 nucleotide sequence: TGTGCCAGTAGTCCGAGGACGAACACCGGGGAGCTGTTTTTT. This chain connects TRBV19 to TRBJ2-2; D unclear. Germline loops: CDR1 LNHDA, CDR2 SQIVND (reference sequence). V lost 5 bases and J lost 0, with 7 bases in between. The CDR3 has 14 amino acids.